These T cell receptor beta chains were read from a single sample in a study of neurological immune-mediated disorders. TCRdb itself ran the 5' RACE reads through MiXCR, one entry per CDR3 protein. Here the sample spans tens of thousands of distinct CDR3 sequences, around 6% being singletons. Sequencing used CD4+ T cells from blood. The source is a middle-aged woman in good health. The CDR3 runs from the conserved cysteine through the conserved F or W. The order of the fields is clone size, V gene, J gene, D gene, CDR3 DNA, CDR3 protein. D genes are given only for firm matches. Clone size is stated in some rows and not others, as once, few, many or a class when expanded.

clone size: many; V gene: TRBV12-3/TRBV12-4; J gene: TRBJ1-2; D gene: NA; CDR3 DNA: TGTGCCAGCAGTCCCCGCGTGGGCAATGGCTACACCTTC; CDR3 protein: CASSPRVGNGYTF
clone size: many; V gene: TRBV29-1; J gene: TRBJ1-1; D gene: NA; CDR3 DNA: TGCAGCGGTGGGGCCACGAACACTGAAGCTTTCTTT; CDR3 protein: CSGGATNTEAFF
clone size: few; V gene: TRBV24-1; J gene: TRBJ2-2; D gene: TRBD1; CDR3 DNA: TGTGCCACCAGTGATCGGGACAGGGATGGCCGGGAGCTGTTTTTT; CDR3 protein: CATSDRDRDGRELFF
clone size: many; V gene: TRBV14; J gene: TRBJ2-3; D gene: NA; CDR3 DNA: TGTGCCAGCAGCCAAGCGTTCACAGATACGCAGTATTTT; CDR3 protein: CASSQAFTDTQYF
clone size: few; V gene: TRBV3-1; J gene: TRBJ2-1; D gene: NA; CDR3 DNA: TGTGCCAGCAGCCAGGCAGACAATGAGCAGTTCTTC; CDR3 protein: CASSQADNEQFF
clone size: many; V gene: TRBV2; J gene: TRBJ2-5; D gene: NA; CDR3 DNA: TGTGCCAGCAGTGAAGTGGCACAAAGGGAGACCCAGTACTTC; CDR3 protein: CASSEVAQRETQYF
clone size: many; V gene: TRBV7-2; J gene: TRBJ2-3; D gene: TRBD2; CDR3 DNA: TGTGCCAGCACCCTAAGGCTCAGCGGGAGGGCCAGCACAGATACGCAGTATTTT; CDR3 protein: CASTLRLSGRASTDTQYF
clone size: medium-sized; V gene: TRBV5-1; J gene: TRBJ2-5; D gene: NA; CDR3 DNA: TGCGCCAGCAGCATAGGGACGAGGGAGACCCAGTACTTC; CDR3 protein: CASSIGTRETQYF
clone size: NA; V gene: TRBV9; J gene: TRBJ2-7; D gene: NA; CDR3 DNA: TGTGCCAGCAGCAGGGCGGGACTCTACGAGCAGTACTTC; CDR3 protein: CASSRAGLYEQYF
clone size: many; V gene: TRBV5-1; J gene: TRBJ1-1; D gene: NA; CDR3 DNA: TGCGCCAGCAGCTTGATTCCCGGGAGCGCTGAAGCTTTCTTT; CDR3 protein: CASSLIPGSAEAFF
clone size: many; V gene: TRBV29-1; J gene: TRBJ2-2; D gene: NA; CDR3 DNA: TGCAGCGTAGCTGACTTGTACACCGGGGAGCTGTTTTTT; CDR3 protein: CSVADLYTGELFF
clone size: many; V gene: TRBV20-1; J gene: TRBJ2-7; D gene: TRBD2; CDR3 DNA: TGCAGTGCTAGAGATGCGGCGGGAGGCTCCTACGAGCAGTACTTC; CDR3 protein: CSARDAAGGSYEQYF
clone size: many; V gene: TRBV5-1; J gene: TRBJ1-2; D gene: NA; CDR3 DNA: TGCGCCAGCAGGGGAGACGCCGGGACTTATGGCTACACCTTC; CDR3 protein: CASRGDAGTYGYTF
clone size: many; V gene: TRBV7-9; J gene: TRBJ2-6; D gene: NA; CDR3 DNA: TGTGCCAGCAGCTTGTCATGGGGAAGAAGCTCTGGGGCCAACGTCCTGACTTTC; CDR3 protein: CASSLSWGRSSGANVLTF
clone size: many; V gene: TRBV5-6; J gene: TRBJ2-7; D gene: NA; CDR3 DNA: TGTGCCAGCAGCTGGGTAAGGGGTTCCGGAACCTACGAGCAGTACTTC; CDR3 protein: CASSWVRGSGTYEQYF
clone size: NA; V gene: TRBV30; J gene: TRBJ2-5; D gene: NA; CDR3 DNA: TGTGCCTGGACATTGGGCGGGACCAAACAAGAGACCCAGTACTTC; CDR3 protein: CAWTLGGTKQETQYF
clone size: many; V gene: TRBV5-1; J gene: TRBJ2-2; D gene: NA; CDR3 DNA: TGCGCCAGCAGCTTGGACGGCGGGGTCACCGGGGAGCTGTTTTTT; CDR3 protein: CASSLDGGVTGELFF
clone size: many; V gene: TRBV5-1; J gene: TRBJ2-1; D gene: NA; CDR3 DNA: TGCGCCAGCAGCCAGGGGTTTAGCGACAACAATGAGCAGTTCTTC; CDR3 protein: CASSQGFSDNNEQFF
clone size: few; V gene: TRBV18; J gene: TRBJ1-2; D gene: NA; CDR3 DNA: TGTGCCAGCTCAGAGCGGGGGTATGGCTACACCTTC; CDR3 protein: CASSERGYGYTF
clone size: many; V gene: TRBV7-3; J gene: TRBJ2-7; D gene: NA; CDR3 DNA: TGTGCCAGCAGCACCAGGGGAAGCGAGCAGTACTTC; CDR3 protein: CASSTRGSEQYF
clone size: many; V gene: TRBV9; J gene: TRBJ2-7; D gene: NA; CDR3 DNA: TGTGCCAGCAGCCCCAATCAGCCCGAATACGAGCAGTACTTC; CDR3 protein: CASSPNQPEYEQYF
clone size: many; V gene: TRBV29-1; J gene: TRBJ2-3; D gene: NA; CDR3 DNA: TGCAGCGTTGAAGGGGCCGGGGGTCGCACAGATACGCAGTATTTT; CDR3 protein: CSVEGAGGRTDTQYF
clone size: many; V gene: TRBV20-1; J gene: TRBJ2-7; D gene: NA; CDR3 DNA: TGCAGTGCTAGAGCCCCCAACTGGGTAGGCTACGAGCAGTACTTC; CDR3 protein: CSARAPNWVGYEQYF
clone size: many; V gene: TRBV5-1; J gene: TRBJ1-1; D gene: NA; CDR3 DNA: TGCGCCAGCAGCTTCACCGTGGGGAACACTGAAGCTTTCTTT; CDR3 protein: CASSFTVGNTEAFF
clone size: many; V gene: TRBV5-1; J gene: TRBJ2-1; D gene: NA; CDR3 DNA: TGCGCCAGCAGGAGACTTACAGGATTCGATGAGCAGTTCTTC; CDR3 protein: CASRRLTGFDEQFF
clone size: many; V gene: TRBV7-9; J gene: TRBJ1-2; D gene: NA; CDR3 DNA: TGTGCCAGCAGCTTAAGGGAGGGAGGCTACACCTTC; CDR3 protein: CASSLREGGYTF
clone size: many; V gene: TRBV20-1; J gene: TRBJ2-7; D gene: TRBD1; CDR3 DNA: TGCAGTGCTTTCTCGGCCCGGGACAGGTCCTACGAGCAGTACTTC; CDR3 protein: CSAFSARDRSYEQYF
clone size: many; V gene: TRBV3-1; J gene: TRBJ2-7; D gene: TRBD2; CDR3 DNA: TGTGCCAGCAGCCAAGATTTGGCTAGCGGGAGTAACGAGCAGTACTTC; CDR3 protein: CASSQDLASGSNEQYF
clone size: many; V gene: TRBV20-1; J gene: TRBJ2-1; D gene: TRBD2; CDR3 DNA: TGCAGTGCCCGCGGTAGCGGGTACAATGAGCAGTTCTTC; CDR3 protein: CSARGSGYNEQFF
clone size: many; V gene: TRBV28; J gene: TRBJ2-1; D gene: NA; CDR3 DNA: TGTGCCAGCAGGGAACAGGGCTACAATGAGCAGTTCTTC; CDR3 protein: CASREQGYNEQFF
clone size: many; V gene: TRBV20-1; J gene: TRBJ2-7; D gene: NA; CDR3 DNA: TGCAGTGCTAGACTCCCCCCCTACGAGCAGTACTTC; CDR3 protein: CSARLPPYEQYF
clone size: many; V gene: TRBV6-1; J gene: TRBJ1-4; D gene: TRBD1; CDR3 DNA: TGTGCCAGCAGACTAGAACAGGGGAGGGATGAAAAACTGTTTTTT; CDR3 protein: CASRLEQGRDEKLFF
clone size: many; V gene: TRBV20-1; J gene: TRBJ2-5; D gene: NA; CDR3 DNA: TGCAGTGCCCCCAGCGCGGGTAAAGAGACCCAGTACTTC; CDR3 protein: CSAPSAGKETQYF
clone size: many; V gene: TRBV5-1; J gene: TRBJ1-1; D gene: NA; CDR3 DNA: TGCGCCAGCAGCCCCGGACGGGGGAACACTGAAGCTTTCTTT; CDR3 protein: CASSPGRGNTEAFF
clone size: many; V gene: TRBV20-1; J gene: TRBJ1-5; D gene: NA; CDR3 DNA: TGCAGTGCTAGCAGTCCCCCCGTGACCCAGCATTTT; CDR3 protein: CSASSPPVTQHF
clone size: many; V gene: TRBV5-1; J gene: TRBJ2-5; D gene: NA; CDR3 DNA: TGCGCCAGCAGGGTTGGGCCCCAAGAGACCCAGTACTTC; CDR3 protein: CASRVGPQETQYF
clone size: many; V gene: TRBV7-2; J gene: TRBJ2-1; D gene: TRBD2; CDR3 DNA: TGTGCCAGCAGCTCATCACTAGCGAACAATGAGCAGTTCTTC; CDR3 protein: CASSSSLANNEQFF
clone size: many; V gene: TRBV29-1; J gene: TRBJ2-5; D gene: TRBD2; CDR3 DNA: TGCAGCGTCGCGGGACTAGCGGGAGACGGGCAAGAGACCCAGTACTTC; CDR3 protein: CSVAGLAGDGQETQYF
clone size: many; V gene: TRBV11-2; J gene: TRBJ1-2; D gene: TRBD1; CDR3 DNA: TGTGCCAGCAGCTTGGGACAGGGGGCAGAGTATGGCTACACCTTC; CDR3 protein: CASSLGQGAEYGYTF
clone size: NA; V gene: TRBV5-1; J gene: TRBJ2-7; D gene: TRBD2; CDR3 DNA: TGCGCCAGCAGCCCTGGTGCTAGCGGACACTACGAGCAGTACTTC; CDR3 protein: CASSPGASGHYEQYF
clone size: NA; V gene: TRBV15; J gene: TRBJ2-3; D gene: NA; CDR3 DNA: TGTGCCACCAGCAGAGCGCTTACAGAGGGAACGCAGTATTTT; CDR3 protein: CATSRALTEGTQYF
clone size: NA; V gene: TRBV10-2; J gene: TRBJ2-3; D gene: TRBD1; CDR3 DNA: TGCGCCACCGGGACAGGGGGCGAGGGCACAGATACGCAGTATTTT; CDR3 protein: CATGTGGEGTDTQYF
clone size: many; V gene: TRBV28; J gene: TRBJ2-1; D gene: NA; CDR3 DNA: TGTGCCAGCAGCCGCAAGGGGAATGAGCAGTTCTTC; CDR3 protein: CASSRKGNEQFF
clone size: many; V gene: TRBV27; J gene: TRBJ2-1; D gene: TRBD2; CDR3 DNA: TGTGCCAGCAGTCTCTCTCCGCTAGCGGGAGGGCTTGGTGAGCAGTTCTTC; CDR3 protein: CASSLSPLAGGLGEQFF
clone size: many; V gene: TRBV5-1; J gene: TRBJ2-3; D gene: NA; CDR3 DNA: TGCGCCAGCAGCTTAACAGCCACAGATACGCAGTATTTT; CDR3 protein: CASSLTATDTQYF
clone size: many; V gene: TRBV20-1; J gene: TRBJ2-4; D gene: TRBD2; CDR3 DNA: TGCAGTGCTATCCCGACTAGCGGGAGGGGAAAAAACATTCAGTACTTC; CDR3 protein: CSAIPTSGRGKNIQYF
clone size: many; V gene: TRBV6-6; J gene: TRBJ2-1; D gene: NA; CDR3 DNA: TGTGCCAGCAGTTACAGGCAATACAATGAGCAGTTCTTC; CDR3 protein: CASSYRQYNEQFF
clone size: many; V gene: TRBV20-1; J gene: TRBJ2-5; D gene: NA; CDR3 DNA: TGCAGTGCTAGACCAGACAGACCTCAAGAGACCCAGTACTTC; CDR3 protein: CSARPDRPQETQYF
clone size: many; V gene: TRBV11-2; J gene: TRBJ1-4; D gene: TRBD1; CDR3 DNA: TGTGCCAGCAGCAACCACAGGGGGCGGACAACTAATGAAAAACTGTTTTTT; CDR3 protein: CASSNHRGRTTNEKLFF
clone size: many; V gene: TRBV5-6; J gene: TRBJ1-4; D gene: NA; CDR3 DNA: TGTGCCAGCAGCTTGCCGGAGAATGAAAAACTGTTTTTT; CDR3 protein: CASSLPENEKLFF
clone size: many; V gene: TRBV3-1; J gene: TRBJ2-1; D gene: TRBD2; CDR3 DNA: TGTGCCAGCAGCCCGGGACTAGCGGGTATCTCCTACAATGAGCAGTTCTTC; CDR3 protein: CASSPGLAGISYNEQFF
clone size: few; V gene: TRBV20-1; J gene: TRBJ2-5; D gene: TRBD1; CDR3 DNA: TGCAGTGCTAGAGGCCCGACAGGGCTCCAAGAGACCCAGTACTTC; CDR3 protein: CSARGPTGLQETQYF
clone size: many; V gene: TRBV20-1; J gene: TRBJ2-1; D gene: TRBD2; CDR3 DNA: TGCAGTGCTACTGCGATAGCGGGAGGAACCTACAATGAGCAGTTCTTC; CDR3 protein: CSATAIAGGTYNEQFF
clone size: many; V gene: TRBV5-1; J gene: TRBJ1-2; D gene: NA; CDR3 DNA: TGCGCCAGCAGCTTGGGCCAGTCGAACTATGGCTACACCTTC; CDR3 protein: CASSLGQSNYGYTF
clone size: many; V gene: TRBV3-1; J gene: TRBJ2-1; D gene: NA; CDR3 DNA: TGTGCCAGCAGCATAAACTCGGTACAGTTCTTC; CDR3 protein: CASSINSVQFF
clone size: many; V gene: TRBV7-8; J gene: TRBJ2-1; D gene: TRBD1; CDR3 DNA: TGTGCCAGCAGCGCAAGGACAGGGGGTCAGTTCTTC; CDR3 protein: CASSARTGGQFF
clone size: many; V gene: TRBV3-1; J gene: TRBJ2-1; D gene: NA; CDR3 DNA: TGTGCCAGCAGTCAAGGGAGTTCGGTGTACAATGAGCAGTTCTTC; CDR3 protein: CASSQGSSVYNEQFF
clone size: many; V gene: TRBV20-1; J gene: TRBJ2-7; D gene: NA; CDR3 DNA: TGCAGTGCTAGCCCGGGTCTAGAGCAGTACTTC; CDR3 protein: CSASPGLEQYF
clone size: many; V gene: TRBV20-1; J gene: TRBJ2-1; D gene: NA; CDR3 DNA: TGCAGTGCTATCAGCCAGGGGAGGGCCCTCGGGGAGCAGTTCTTC; CDR3 protein: CSAISQGRALGEQFF